Below, 20 T cell receptor beta chains from the same sample are listed, as sequenced in a study of identical twins. Each CDR3 protein is one row after TCRdb ran MiXCR on the 5' RACE reads. This sample has roughly 770,000 distinct CDR3 sequences; about 18% occur once, and the top ten carry about an eighth. These data are also associated with another study on T cells expressing NK-cell markers.

The source material was PBMCs. These receptors were obtained from a woman aged 18-35 years in good health.

This clonotype showed up just a few times. The gene calls are TRBV20-1 and TRBJ1-2, with 10 bases aligning to TRBD1. Germline trimming cut 2 bases from V and 4 bases from J; bases unmatched to any gene: 1. The CDR3 runs 13 residues. Germline CDR1 is DFQATT and CDR2 is SNEGSKA (reference sequence). The CDR3 spells CSARRTGGYGYTF. Written as DNA, the CDR3 is TGCAGTGCTAGAAGGACAGGGGGCTATGGCTACACCTTC.

This clonotype was counted between two and nine times. J is TRBJ2-3 and V is TRBV25-1; 10 bases align to TRBD2. V was pared by 3 bases and J by 2 bases, with 8 bases of the junction left unmatched. Germline V gives CDR1 MGHDK, CDR2 SYGVNS. CDR3 size: 17 residues. The CDR3 nucleotides read TGTGCCAGCAGTGAGCCAACTAGCGGGACTTACACAGATACGCAGTATTTT. Its translation: CASSEPTSGTYTDTQYF.

The chain couples TRBV5-4 to TRBJ2-1; D not certain. There are 14 residues in the CDR3. CDR1 SGHNT and CDR2 YYREEE come from the germline V gene (reference sequence). The V gene lost 4 bases and the J gene lost 8 bases, with 16 bases spanning the gap. This CDR3 reads CASSPPARLYEQFF. CDR3 DNA sequence: TGTGCCAGCAGCCCCCCCGCGCGTCTCTATGAGCAGTTCTTC.

This clonotype was counted a single time. The V gene is TRBV12-3 or TRBV12-4, the J gene TRBJ2-1, with no clear D. Trimming left V 8 bases short and J 3 bases short, with 11 bases between. The length of the CDR3 is 13 residues. This chain's CDR3 is CASPVAGYNEQFF. The DNA for the CDR3 is TGTGCCAGCCCAGTCGCAGGCTACAATGAGCAGTTCTTC.

The chain uses TRBV5-1 and TRBJ2-3; D unclear. The ends were cut back, 0 bases at V and 1 base at J, with 9 bases in the middle. The CDR3 is 15 residues long. Germline V lookup: CDR1 SGHRS, CDR2 YFSETQ. In nucleotides, the CDR3 is TGCGCCAGCAGCTTGGAGGCGGACGGCACAGATACGCAGTATTTT. Protein: CASSLEADGTDTQYF.

This rearrangement joins TRBV6-1 to TRBJ1-5, with D hard to call. CDR1 is MNHNS, CDR2 SASEGT, per germline. The CDR3 totals 15 residues. V lost 1 base and J 6 bases, leaving 13 bases between the germline ends. The CDR3 protein is CASSEDGPGGQPQHF. The CDR3 DNA follows: TGTGCCAGCAGTGAAGATGGGCCGGGAGGTCAGCCCCAGCATTTT.

This clonotype was observed many times. This rearrangement joins TRBV7-9 to TRBJ2-1; 8 nucleotides agree with TRBD1. The CDR3 is made up of 13 amino acids. Germline assignment: CDR1 SEHNR and CDR2 FQNEAQ (reference sequence). Trimming took 7 bases from V and 10 from J; bases not matched to a gene: 9. As DNA, the CDR3 is TGTGCCAGCACCATTCGACAGGGGTGGGAGCAGTTCTTC. Protein: CASTIRQGWEQFF. The complete variable domain, with remaining parts taken from reference TRBV7-9 and TRBJ2-1, reads DTGVSQNPRHKITKRGQNVTFRCDPISEHNRLYWYRQTLGQGPEFLTYFQNEAQLEKSRLLSDRFSAERPKGSFSTLEIQRTEQGDSAMYLCASTIRQGWEQFFGPGTRLTVL.

The chain carries TRBV20-1 and TRBJ2-1; no clear D. V was pared by 3 bases and J by 8 bases, with 11 bases between. The CDR3 consists of 12 residues. The germline V gene has CDR1 DFQATT and CDR2 SNEGSKA (reference sequence). This chain's CDR3 is CSARAMSDEQFF. CDR3 in DNA: TGCAGTGCTAGGGCTATGTCCGATGAGCAGTTCTTC.

This clonotype appeared a few times. The chain has TRBV5-1 and TRBJ2-5; D assignment may be TRBD1 or TRBD2 (5 bases each). CDR1 is SGHRS, CDR2 YFSETQ, per germline. The CDR3 spans 16 residues. V was shortened by 0 bases and J by 1 base, with 13 bases between the two germline ends. The CDR3 here is CASSLAARDAQETQYF. The CDR3 DNA reads as TGCGCCAGCAGCTTGGCCGCACGGGACGCCCAAGAGACCCAGTACTTC.

This rearrangement joins TRBV6-1 to TRBJ2-5, with TRBD2 identical over 8 bases. The germline CDR1 and CDR2 sequences are MNHNS and SASEGT. Germline trimming cut 8 bases from V and 2 bases from J; bases unmatched to any gene: 7. The CDR3 contains 14 residues. CDR3: CASQSGGGQETQYF. Written as DNA, the CDR3 is TGTGCCAGCCAGAGCGGGGGAGGACAAGAGACCCAGTACTTC.

V gene TRBV29-1 combines with J gene TRBJ2-2; D is uncertain. CDR1 and CDR2 (germline): SQVTM, ANQGSEA. Trimming removed 4 bases from V and 3 bases from J, with 6 bases in between. This CDR3 spans 12 amino acids. The CDR3, as DNA: TGCAGCGTTGGGTATCACACCGGGGAGCTGTTTTTT. Residues: CSVGYHTGELFF.

This clonotype was counted at least ten times. The chain joins TRBV6-5 to TRBJ2-6, with TRBD1 matching 7 bases. The germline gives CDR1 MNHEY, CDR2 SVGAGI. V shed 1 base and J 0 bases; nucleotides not matched to a gene: 9. The CDR3 extends over 19 amino acids. This CDR3 reads CASSYYPTGSYSGANVLTF. CDR3 coding DNA: TGTGCCAGCAGTTACTACCCGACAGGGTCCTACTCTGGGGCCAACGTCCTGACTTTC.

This clonotype was counted only a few times. J is TRBJ2-7 and V is TRBV12-3 or TRBV12-4; tentative D call: TRBD2 (6 bases). The ends were cut back, 6 bases at V and 3 bases at J, with 18 bases in the middle. The length of the CDR3 is 15 residues. The CDR3 DNA reads as TGTGCCAGCAGCCAGGGACTGACCCTACTCTACGAGCAGTACTTC. It codes for CASSQGLTLLYEQYF.

This clonotype has just a few counts. The CDR3 region is CASSYTPGGRRNTQYF. DNA of the CDR3: TGTGCCAGCAGTTACACCCCTGGGGGACGGAGGAATACGCAGTATTTT. V and J are TRBV6-2 or TRBV6-3 and TRBJ2-3; D could derive from TRBD1 or TRBD2 (5 bases each). Between the trimmed V and J ends, which lost 2 bases and 7 bases, there was a span of 19 bases. The germline V gene has CDR1 MNHEY and CDR2 SVGEGT. The CDR3 is 16 amino acids.

The chain is built from TRBV5-1 and TRBJ1-5; tentative D call: TRBD1 (5 bases). This CDR3 has 13 amino acids. Trimming removed 4 bases from V and 6 bases from J, with 11 bases in between. CDR1 SGHRS and CDR2 YFSETQ come from the germline V gene. CDR3 amino acids: CASSEGTGQPQHF. CDR3 bases: TGCGCCAGCAGCGAGGGTACAGGTCAGCCCCAGCATTTT.

This chain joins TRBV12-3 or TRBV12-4 and TRBJ1-1, with D hard to call. The length of the CDR3 is 14 residues. V was shortened by 7 bases and J by 0 bases, with 12 bases between the two germline ends. In DNA, the CDR3 is TGTGCCAGCACCGGAAGCGGAGTGAACACTGAAGCTTTCTTT. Amino acids: CASTGSGVNTEAFF.

This clonotype was observed a handful of times. The chain links TRBV29-1 to TRBJ2-5, with a tentative D call TRBD1 (6 bases). This CDR3 is 13 amino acids long. Germline V gene data show CDR1 as SQVTM and CDR2 as ANQGSEA. V was clipped by 1 base and J by 0 bases, with 6 bases between them. The CDR3 DNA reads as TGCAGCGTTGAAGGGACAGACCAAGAGACCCAGTACTTC. It yields the protein CSVEGTDQETQYF.

There are a few counts of this clonotype. The chain couples TRBV5-8 to TRBJ1-4; D unresolved. The CDR3 covers 11 residues. From germline, CDR1 is SGHTS and CDR2 YDEGEE. The ends were cut back, 3 bases at V and 7 bases at J, with 4 bases in the middle. The CDR3 loop is CASSWGEKLFF. In DNA, the CDR3 is TGTGCCAGCAGCTGGGGTGAAAAACTGTTTTTT.

This clonotype came up a few times. J is TRBJ1-1 and V is TRBV9, with a tentative D call TRBD1 (6 bases). V was shortened by 3 bases and J by 7 bases, with 19 bases between the two germline ends. Germline assignment: CDR1 SGDLS and CDR2 YYNGEE. The CDR3 sequence is 15 residues long. In nucleotides, the CDR3 is TGTGCCAGCAGCGACGGGGAACGGGGGCAGGGTGAAGCTTTCTTT. This sequence encodes CASSDGERGQGEAFF.

The sample holds many counts of this clonotype. This chain links TRBV2 with TRBJ2-1; 12 bases agree with TRBD2. The CDR3 runs 18 residues. Germline values: CDR1 SNHLY, CDR2 FYNNEI. V lost 5 bases and J lost 7; bases outside the gene matches: 15. CDR3 DNA: TGTGCCAGCAGTCCATTCCGCTCTAGCGGGAGGGCCAATAATGAGCAGTTCTTC. Translated, it gives CASSPFRSSGRANNEQFF.